The T cell receptor (beta chain) under discussion was sequenced for a study of blood T cell repertoires in COVID-19. Assay: immunoSEQ multiplex PCR; the TCRdb copy retains only in-frame clones and omits some. The sample has 300,000 to 350,000 clones; 87% are singletons. This clone was observed a few times. V lost 5 bases to trimming and J lost 2 bases; unmatched junction nucleotides: 14. This CDR3 region has 17 residues. Germline V CDR1 and CDR2: LNHDA, SQIVND (reference sequence). The specimen was peripheral blood. This chain uses TRBV19 with TRBJ2-7, with 8 bases lining up with TRBD1. This sequence originates from a man between 18 and 29 years old with active or convalescent COVID-19. CDR3 sequence (DNA): TGTGCCAGTAGTCGAATACGACCGACAGGGGAAACCTACGAGCAGTACTTC. Protein product: CASSRIRPTGETYEQYF. The entire variable domain, with the rest obtained from reference TRBV19 and TRBJ2-7, is as follows: DGGITQSPKYLFRKEGQNVTLSCEQNLNHDAMYWYRQDPGQGLRLIYYSQIVNDFQKGDIAEGYSVSREKKESFPLTVTSAQKNPTAFYLCASSRIRPTGETYEQYFGPGTRLTVT.